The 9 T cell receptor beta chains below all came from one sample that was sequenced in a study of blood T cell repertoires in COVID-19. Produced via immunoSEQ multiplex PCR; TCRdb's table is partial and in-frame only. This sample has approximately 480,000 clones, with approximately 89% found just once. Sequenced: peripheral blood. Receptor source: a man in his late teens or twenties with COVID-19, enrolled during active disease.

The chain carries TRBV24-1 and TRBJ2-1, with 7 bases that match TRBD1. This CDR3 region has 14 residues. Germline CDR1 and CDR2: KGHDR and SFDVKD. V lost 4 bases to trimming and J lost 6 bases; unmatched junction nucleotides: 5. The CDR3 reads CATSDNRGTNEQFF. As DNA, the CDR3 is TGTGCCACCAGTGACAACAGGGGTACCAATGAGCAGTTCTTC.

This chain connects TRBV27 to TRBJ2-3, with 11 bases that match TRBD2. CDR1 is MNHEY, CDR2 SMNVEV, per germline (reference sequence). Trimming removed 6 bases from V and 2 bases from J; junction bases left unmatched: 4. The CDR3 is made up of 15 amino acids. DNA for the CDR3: TGTGCCAGCAGGCAACTAGCGGGGGACACAGATACGCAGTATTTT. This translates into CASRQLAGDTDTQYF.

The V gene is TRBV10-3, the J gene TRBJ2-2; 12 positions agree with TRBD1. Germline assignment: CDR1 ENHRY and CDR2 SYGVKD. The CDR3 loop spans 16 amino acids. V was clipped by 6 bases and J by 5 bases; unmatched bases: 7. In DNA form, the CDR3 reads TGTGCCATCAGCGGGGGACAGGGGGCTGGTACCGGGGAGCTGTTTTTT. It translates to CAISGGQGAGTGELFF.

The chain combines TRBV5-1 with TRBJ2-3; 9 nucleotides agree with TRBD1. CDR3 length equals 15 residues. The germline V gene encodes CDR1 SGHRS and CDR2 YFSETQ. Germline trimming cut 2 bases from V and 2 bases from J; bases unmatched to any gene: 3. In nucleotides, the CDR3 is TGCGCCAGCAGCTTACAGGGGGCTTCCACAGATACGCAGTATTTT. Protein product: CASSLQGASTDTQYF.

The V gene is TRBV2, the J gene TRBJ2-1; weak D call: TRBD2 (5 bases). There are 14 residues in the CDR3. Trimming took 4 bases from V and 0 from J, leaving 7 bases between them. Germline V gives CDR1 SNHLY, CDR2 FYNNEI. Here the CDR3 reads CASSGGLSYNEQFF. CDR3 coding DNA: TGTGCCAGCAGTGGCGGGCTCTCCTACAATGAGCAGTTCTTC.

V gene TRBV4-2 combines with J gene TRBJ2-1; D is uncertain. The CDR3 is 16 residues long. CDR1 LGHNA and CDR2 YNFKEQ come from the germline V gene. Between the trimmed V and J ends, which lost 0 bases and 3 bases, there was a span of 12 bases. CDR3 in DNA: TGTGCCAGCAGCCAAGAAATCGGCGGAGTCTACAATGAGCAGTTCTTC. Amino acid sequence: CASSQEIGGVYNEQFF.

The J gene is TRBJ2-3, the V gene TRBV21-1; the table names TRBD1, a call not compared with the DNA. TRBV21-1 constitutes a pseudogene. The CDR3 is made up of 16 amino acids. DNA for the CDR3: TGTGCCAGCAGCAAAGCTAAGGGGGTTAGCACAGATACGCAGTATTTT. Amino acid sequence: CASSKAKGVSTDTQYF.

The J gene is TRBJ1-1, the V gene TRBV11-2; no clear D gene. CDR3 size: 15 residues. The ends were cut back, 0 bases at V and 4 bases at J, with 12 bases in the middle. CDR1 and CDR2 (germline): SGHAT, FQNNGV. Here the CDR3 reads CASSLESGSGTEAFF. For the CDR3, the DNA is TGTGCCAGCAGCTTAGAATCCGGGAGTGGCACTGAAGCTTTCTTT.

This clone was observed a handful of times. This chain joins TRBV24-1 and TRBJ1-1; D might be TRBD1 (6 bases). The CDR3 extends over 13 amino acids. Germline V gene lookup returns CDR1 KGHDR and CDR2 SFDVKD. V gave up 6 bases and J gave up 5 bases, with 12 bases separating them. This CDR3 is CATSPSTGTEAFF. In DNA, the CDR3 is TGTGCCACCAGTCCCTCCACAGGGACTGAAGCTTTCTTT.